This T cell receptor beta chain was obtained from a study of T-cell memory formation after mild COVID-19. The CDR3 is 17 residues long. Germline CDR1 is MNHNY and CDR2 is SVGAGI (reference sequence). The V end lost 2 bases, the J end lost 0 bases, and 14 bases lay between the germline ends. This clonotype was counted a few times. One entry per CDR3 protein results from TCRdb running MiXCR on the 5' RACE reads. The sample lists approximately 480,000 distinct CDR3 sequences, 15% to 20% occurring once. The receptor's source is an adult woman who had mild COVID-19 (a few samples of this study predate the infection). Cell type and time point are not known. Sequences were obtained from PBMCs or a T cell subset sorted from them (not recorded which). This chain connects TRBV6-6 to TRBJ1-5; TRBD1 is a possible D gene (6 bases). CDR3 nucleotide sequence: TGTGCCAGCAGTTACCGAGCAGGGGATTATAGCAATCAGCCCCAGCATTTT. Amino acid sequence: CASSYRAGDYSNQPQHF.